Here is one TCR beta chain with its context. The data are from a study of cytomegalovirus exposure and HLA in healthy donors. The PCR employed 60 Vbeta primers together with 13 Jbeta primers. This table comes from immunoSEQ multiplex PCR, and its TCRdb copy is limited to in-frame clones, with some not included. The table has around 150,000 clones, roughly 80% seen once; the top ten hold around 2.2%. CDR1 and CDR2 from the germline V gene are PRHDT and FYEKMQ (reference sequence). The CDR3 runs 13 residues. Trimming removed 3 bases from V and 5 bases from J, with 11 bases in between. The genes are TRBV13 and TRBJ2-7; possible D gene TRBD1, 6 bases. The material sequenced was PBMCs. This clonotype was obtained from a man younger than 45 in good health and CMV-seronegative. The CDR3 DNA follows: TGTGCCAGCAGCTTCGGCAGGGGCCACGAGCAGTACTTC. As protein: CASSFGRGHEQYF.